This T cell receptor (beta chain) is from a study of spatial heterogeneity in lung cancer. The overall study: In tumor regions TCR transcript counts correlated strongly with a matched bulk RNA-seq T cell module score. General observations from the study: As ubiquitous and regional nonsynonymous mutations varied, counts of ubiquitous and regional expanded TCRs tracked them, respectively. The number of expanded tumor alpha and beta chains correlated with mutation number.

On this clonotype: What it recognizes is unknown. Because the library targeted alpha chains, this beta chain is an off-target read whose size means little.

The CDR3 spans 15 residues. The germline V gene has CDR1 LGHDT and CDR2 YNNKEL (reference sequence). V dropped 1 base and J dropped 4 bases, with 13 bases sitting between them. The time point denotes: sample taken at primary tumor resection. From the 5' RACE reads, TCRdb called clonotypes with MiXCR, one entry per CDR3 protein. This table has about 11,000 distinct CDR3 sequences, about 5% appearing once. V usage is TRBV3-1 and J usage is TRBJ1-1; the D is unclear. The source was lung tumor tissue, collected at surgery. This sequence originates from a male donor with early-stage non-small cell lung cancer. CDR3 DNA: TGTGCCAGCAGCCAAGGCGAAGTGTTCGGCACTGAAGCTTTCTTT. It is translated as CASSQGEVFGTEAFF.